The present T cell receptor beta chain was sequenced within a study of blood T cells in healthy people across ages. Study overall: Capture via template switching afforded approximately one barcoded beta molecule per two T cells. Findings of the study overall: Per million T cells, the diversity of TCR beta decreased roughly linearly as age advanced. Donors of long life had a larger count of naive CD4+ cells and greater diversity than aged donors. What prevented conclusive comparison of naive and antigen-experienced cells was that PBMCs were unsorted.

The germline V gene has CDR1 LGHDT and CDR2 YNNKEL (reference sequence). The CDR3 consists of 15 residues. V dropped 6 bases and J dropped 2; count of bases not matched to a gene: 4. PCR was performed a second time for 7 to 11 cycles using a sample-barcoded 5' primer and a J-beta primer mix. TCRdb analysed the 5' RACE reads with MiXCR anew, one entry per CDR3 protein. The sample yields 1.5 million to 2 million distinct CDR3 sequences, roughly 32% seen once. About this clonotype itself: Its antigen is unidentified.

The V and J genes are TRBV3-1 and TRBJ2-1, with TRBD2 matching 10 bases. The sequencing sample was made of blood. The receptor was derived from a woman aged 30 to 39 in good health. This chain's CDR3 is CASREAGGPYNEQFF. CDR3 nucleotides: TGTGCCAGCAGGGAAGCGGGGGGGCCCTACAATGAGCAGTTCTTC.